The entry below gives a single T cell receptor beta chain sequence along with its context. What this receptor recognizes is not known. Per-base qualities were not stored, and no clone one base away is much larger. This sample stems from a study of identifying expanded T cells in peripheral blood (dated by TCRdb to the late 2010s). With regard to the full study: Technical replicates were generated by sequencing separate aliquots of the same genomic DNA pool, and four replicates were compared pairwise. What the work shows at the level of the full study, not this receptor alone: Across all healthy-donor time intervals, the beta-binomial model significantly cut both the number of clones called differentially abundant and the false-positive rate. The authors expected that biological variance in healthy repertoires might rise further over much longer intervals, such as months to years. Across all healthy donors, variance in clone template counts between roughly two-week samples was found to increase significantly with total template count. The binomial model flagged approximately 1.2 differentially abundant clones between technical replicates, compared with about 16 over roughly 2 weeks and 19 over around 4 weeks.

During the collection period, no infections or other immune events were recorded for the healthy donors. Blood repertoires from healthy donors were used as a training cohort for calibrating time-dependent variance in a beta-binomial model of differential abundance of T-cell clones. The training cohort was composed of approximately 10 healthy donors, 3 female and 7 male. On average the donors were approximately 43 years old, and their ages spanned about 29 to 64 years. Obtained from a commercial supplier, whole blood was collected from each healthy donor at three time points set approximately two weeks apart. Genomic DNA was extracted from unsorted whole blood for immunosequencing. The immunoSEQ Assay, which relies on bias-controlled multiplex PCR amplification of genomic DNA, was used to profile TCRbeta CDR3 regions. The paper's data handling went like this. The absolute abundance of each unique TCRbeta CDR3 region was quantified after sequences were collapsed and filtered. Differential abundance was assessed using a binomial (Fisher-equivalent) model and a beta-binomial model in which time-dependent variance fitted from healthy donors was added. Any clone with fewer than 5 combined templates was excluded, and a clone was called differentially abundant if its Benjamini-Hochberg FDR was below 0.01. Beta-binomial variance was modeled as a function of total template count across the two samples using the form v = (b*log(k)+a)^2. Drawn from immuneACCESS, this table holds only the in-frame rearrangements with V and J called that TCRdb kept. Clones are partly lost; checked studies trace under half to an unresolved V gene and leave the rest unexplained. That table supplies the V and J calls and clone size; D and trimming were determined from the DNA. A total of under 150,000 clones appear in this sample, roughly 84% of them only once. Of the sample, roughly 3.3% is held by the ten largest clones.

Input material: blood. This clonotype was sampled from a person aged 18 to 75 in good health.

The CDR3 region has the sequence CASSPSHVETQYF. The nucleotide sequence is given as TGTGCCAGCAGTCCCAGTCACGTTGAGACCCAGTACTTC. The chain employs TRBV27 and TRBJ2-5; the D gene is not confidently resolved. CDR1 and CDR2 (MNHEY, SMNVEV) derive from the germline V gene (reference sequence). From its cysteine to its phenylalanine, the CDR3 spans 13 amino acids. Here the CDR3 DNA is all that survives: 39 bases in frame from base 1. V is reduced by 5 bases and J by 5 bases, leaving a spacing of 12 bases between them.